In this sample, the clone carrying this T cell receptor (beta chain) turned up a few times. The antigen is undetermined. This sample stems from a study of beta chain features in type 1 diabetes. Study-level findings and limits: For Type 1 diabetes patients, all four CD4+ subsets carried TCRB CDR3s that were moderately but significantly shorter. Fewer junction insertions and more nucleotide deletions appeared in type 1 diabetes patients. The naive, central memory and Treg TCRB repertoires of patients appeared to be more similar to one another than those of healthy donors.

This CDR3 spans 15 amino acids. Between the trimmed V and J ends, which lost 2 bases and 4 bases, there was a span of 12 bases. In germline, CDR1 is SEHNR, CDR2 FQNEAQ (reference sequence). Sequenced material consisted of expressed TCRB transcripts (all of the isolated RNA was reverse transcribed). Method: immunoSEQ multiplex PCR; TCRdb's copy keeps in-frame clones and lacks some. The sample consists of 640,000 or so clones, 13% of them appearing once. The chain has TRBV7-9 and TRBJ2-1; D is perhaps TRBD1 (6 bases). The clonotype originates from a man younger than 30 with type 1 diabetes. Sequenced input: naive CD4+ T cells from blood. CDR3 DNA: TGTGCCAGCAGCTTATCTGGCAGGGGTTACAATGAGCAGTTCTTC. Translating gives CASSLSGRGYNEQFF.